This is a list of T cell receptor beta chains from one sample in a study of shared clonotypes between healthy human individuals. Sequenced by immunoSEQ multiplex PCR; TCRdb stores in-frame clones only, minus some. The table has some 800,000 clones, 90% to 95% seen once; the top ten hold under 30%. Sequences were obtained from naive CD8+ T cells sorted from blood. The receptors stem from a man aged 30-40 years in good health. Both conserved end residues are part of each CDR3. A D gene is named only where the DNA matches it firmly. Only some rows state a clone size, as once, few, many or a class for expanded clones.

j_call | clone_size | d_call | v_call | cdr3_nt | cdr3_aa
TRBJ2-1 | - | - | TRBV30 | TGTGCCTGGAGTGGACCTAACAATGAGCAGTTCTTC | CAWSGPNNEQFF
TRBJ2-7 | - | TRBD2 | TRBV9 | TGTGCCAGCAGCGTAGGGAGCTGGACTAGCGGTTCCTACGAGCAGTACTTC | CASSVGSWTSGSYEQYF
TRBJ1-2 | - | - | TRBV7-9 | TGTGCCAGCAGCTTTTCGATCTCCGGTTATGGCTACACCTTC | CASSFSISGYGYTF
TRBJ2-1 | - | - | TRBV6-5 | TGTGCCGTAAGCGACTACAATGAGCAGTTCTTC | CAVSDYNEQFF
TRBJ2-2 | - | - | TRBV10-2 | TGCGCCAGCAGTCCCGAAGGAGGAAGTCACGGGGAGCTGTTTTTT | CASSPEGGSHGELFF
TRBJ1-1 | - | - | TRBV2 | TGTGCCAGCAGTGAAGGTTCGGGGGGGCTGGGCACTGAAGCTTTCTTT | CASSEGSGGLGTEAFF
TRBJ2-7 | - | TRBD2 | TRBV27 | TGTGCCAGCAGGGGACTAGCGGGAGTTCCCCTCTACGAGCAGTACTTC | CASRGLAGVPLYEQYF
TRBJ2-5 | - | TRBD2 | TRBV2 | TGTGCCAGCAGTGAGGCACTAGCGGGAAAAGAGACCCAGTACTTC | CASSEALAGKETQYF
TRBJ2-1 | - | - | TRBV28 | TGTGCCAGCAGCGCCCTTAGGAGGGTATCCTACAATGAGCAGTTCTTC | CASSALRRVSYNEQFF
TRBJ1-1 | - | - | TRBV4-1 | TGCGCCAGCAGTTACATACCGGGGGTTGTCACTGAAGCTTTCTTT | CASSYIPGVVTEAFF
TRBJ2-1 | - | - | TRBV27 | TGTGCCAGTGACGCCTTGGGCTTGGCTAGAGGGAGGTATGAGCAGTTCTTC | CASDALGLARGRYEQFF
TRBJ2-3 | - | TRBD2 | TRBV6-6 | TGTGCCAGCAGTTACCTGACTAGCGGGAGCACAGATACGCAGTATTTT | CASSYLTSGSTDTQYF
TRBJ1-5 | - | - | TRBV27 | TGTGCCAGCAGTTTATCTGGGGATAGCAATCAGCCCCAGCATTTT | CASSLSGDSNQPQHF
TRBJ2-1 | - | - | TRBV11-2 | TGTGCCAGCAGCTTAGGGGGGACGAAACAAAATTACAATGAGCAGTTCTTC | CASSLGGTKQNYNEQFF
TRBJ2-4 | once | - | TRBV7-9 | TGTGCCAGCCGAGGAGGAACAGGAGGGGAGTACTTC | CASRGGTGGEYF
TRBJ1-5 | - | - | TRBV10-3 | TGTGCCATCAGTGAGTCGGGCCGTAGCAATCAGCCCCAGCATTTT | CAISESGRSNQPQHF
TRBJ2-2 | - | TRBD2 | TRBV19 | TGTGCCAGTAGTCTATGGACTAGCGGGACGAACACCGGGGAGCTGTTTTTT | CASSLWTSGTNTGELFF
TRBJ2-2 | - | TRBD1 | TRBV5-1 | TGCGCCAGCAGCTTCCGGGACAGGGTTTTTACGAACACCGGGGAGCTGTTTTTT | CASSFRDRVFTNTGELFF
TRBJ2-1 | - | - | TRBV7-9 | TGTGCCAGCATCCCCCCCCTAGGGCGGAGCAATGAGCAGTTCTTC | CASIPPLGRSNEQFF
TRBJ2-7 | - | - | TRBV27 | TGTGCCAGCAGTCCAGACGTCATGCGGGCCTACGAGCAGTACTTC | CASSPDVMRAYEQYF
TRBJ1-1 | - | - | TRBV7-9 | TGTGCCAGCAGCTTATGGGCCACAGGGTTGAACACTGAAGCTTTCTTT | CASSLWATGLNTEAFF
TRBJ2-5 | - | TRBD2 | TRBV28 | TGTGCCAGCAGTTTAGGTTTGCGGGAGAAAGAGACCCAGTACTTC | CASSLGLREKETQYF
TRBJ2-7 | - | - | TRBV14 | TGTGCCAGCAGCCAAAAGCTAGCCTTATCCTACGAGCAGTACTTC | CASSQKLALSYEQYF
TRBJ2-3 | - | TRBD2 | TRBV27 | TGTGCCAGCAGTTTACATAGCGGGAGGATAACAGATACGCAGTATTTT | CASSLHSGRITDTQYF
TRBJ2-2 | once | - | TRBV6-5 | TGTGCCAGCAGTTCCAGTCCCGGGGAGCTGTTTTTT | CASSSSPGELFF
TRBJ2-3 | - | TRBD2 | TRBV6-5 | TGTGCCAGCAGTTACTCGCCGGGACTAGCGGGATACACGCAGTATTTT | CASSYSPGLAGYTQYF
TRBJ1-1 | - | - | TRBV27 | TGTGCCAGCAGTCCCTTTGCTTTCTTT | CASSPFAFF
TRBJ2-7 | - | - | TRBV4-2 | TGTGCCAGCAGCCCAACCACTAGCTACGAGCAGTACTTC | CASSPTTSYEQYF
TRBJ2-7 | once | - | TRBV10-3 | TGTGCCATCAGTGAGTCGGGAGGCCTCTACGAGCAGTACTTC | CAISESGGLYEQYF
TRBJ2-2 | - | TRBD1 | TRBV7-6 | TGTGCCAGCAGCTTCCAGACAGGGTGGGCCGGGGAGCTGTTTTTT | CASSFQTGWAGELFF
TRBJ2-1 | - | TRBD1 | TRBV11-2 | TGTGCCAGCAGCGCGGGCGCAGGGGGCCTAAAGTATGAGCAGTTCTTC | CASSAGAGGLKYEQFF
TRBJ2-3 | - | - | TRBV28 | TGTGCCAGCAGTTTCTTAGGACAGTCTCATACGCAGTATTTT | CASSFLGQSHTQYF
TRBJ2-7 | - | - | TRBV27 | TGTGCCAGCATTGGTCGACTAGGAGACGTAGCCGAGCAGTACTTC | CASIGRLGDVAEQYF
TRBJ2-1 | - | TRBD2 | TRBV4-1 | TGCGCCAGCAGCCTTATAGCGGGAGAGGTATATGAGCAGTTCTTC | CASSLIAGEVYEQFF
TRBJ2-1 | once | TRBD2 | TRBV27 | TGTGCCAGCAGAGGGCTAGCGGGAGGTCTCTACAATGAGCAGTTCTTC | CASRGLAGGLYNEQFF
TRBJ2-5 | - | - | TRBV30 | TGTGCCTGGAGTGTACTCGGGGAGACCCAGTACTTC | CAWSVLGETQYF
TRBJ2-1 | - | TRBD1 | TRBV9 | TGTGCCAGCAGCGAACAGGGGGAGAGGGGCAATGAGCAGTTCTTC | CASSEQGERGNEQFF
TRBJ2-3 | - | TRBD1 | TRBV5-1 | TGCGCCAGCAGCTGGACAGGGGGCCAAGATACGCAGTATTTT | CASSWTGGQDTQYF
TRBJ1-2 | - | - | TRBV29-1 | TGCAGCGTTGAAGGCAGGGTGGACTACACCTTC | CSVEGRVDYTF
TRBJ2-7 | - | - | TRBV21-1 | TGTGCCAGCAGCGAACCGGGACAGGGTCTCTACGAGCAGTACTTC | CASSEPGQGLYEQYF
TRBJ1-1 | - | - | TRBV29-1 | TGCAGCGTTGGCAGGGAGTTCACTGAAGCTTTCTTT | CSVGREFTEAFF
TRBJ2-2 | - | - | TRBV9 | TGTGCCAGCAGTCCCCCGGGCATCTACACCGGGGAGCTGTTTTTT | CASSPPGIYTGELFF
TRBJ2-5 | - | TRBD2 | TRBV2 | TGTGCCAGCAGTGGCGTTGCCGGGACTAGCGGGTTTACTCAAGAGACCCAGTACTTC | CASSGVAGTSGFTQETQYF
TRBJ2-3 | - | TRBD2 | TRBV7-9 | TGTGCCAGCAGCGGCACTAGCGGATTAGAAGATACGCAGTATTTT | CASSGTSGLEDTQYF
TRBJ2-1 | - | - | TRBV10-3 | TGTGCCATCAGTGAGTCTGGCTGGGGGGATGAGCAGTTCTTC | CAISESGWGDEQFF
TRBJ2-7 | - | - | TRBV9 | TGTGCCAGCAGCGTAGTACCAGGGGATGGCGAGCAGTACTTC | CASSVVPGDGEQYF
TRBJ2-3 | - | - | TRBV7-6 | TGTGCCAGCAGCTTAAACCTCGGAGATACGCAGTATTTT | CASSLNLGDTQYF
TRBJ1-4 | once | - | TRBV7-6 | TGTGCCAGCAGCTTAGCAGGGGATCTATTTGTTCGTACTAATGAAAAACTGTTTTTT | CASSLAGDLFVRTNEKLFF
TRBJ2-7 | - | - | TRBV28 | TGTGCCAGCAGGGGGACCCGCCCGGAGCAGTACTTC | CASRGTRPEQYF
TRBJ2-4 | - | - | TRBV19 | TGTGCCGCGACCGGGACCATAGAAGCCAAAAACATTCAGTACTTC | CAATGTIEAKNIQYF
TRBJ2-7 | once | TRBD2 | TRBV5-5 | TGTGCCAGCAGCTCTGGACTAGCGGAGACCTACGAGCAGTACTTC | CASSSGLAETYEQYF
TRBJ1-4 | - | - | TRBV10-2 | TGCGCCAGCAGTAACGGGTTAATTGGAAGGGACTACAGGCAGGAAAAACTGTTTTTT | CASSNGLIGRDYRQEKLFF
TRBJ1-2 | - | - | TRBV29-1 | TGCAGCGTTTGGACAGCGACCTATGGCTACACCTTC | CSVWTATYGYTF
TRBJ1-2 | - | - | TRBV5-4 | TGTGCCAGCAGCTTGTTTCCGGGGTCTAACTATGGCTACACCTTC | CASSLFPGSNYGYTF
TRBJ2-3 | - | TRBD2 | TRBV9 | TGTGCCAGCAGCGTAGATCCAGCGGGAGGGGGGGATACGCAGTATTTT | CASSVDPAGGGDTQYF
TRBJ2-1 | - | TRBD2 | TRBV29-1 | TGCAGCGTTGAAAGGTTGGCTAGCGGGAGGGACAATGAGCAGTTCTTC | CSVERLASGRDNEQFF
TRBJ1-1 | - | - | TRBV27 | TGTGCCAGCAGTTTTTTAGAGAACACTGAAGCTTTCTTT | CASSFLENTEAFF
TRBJ2-7 | - | TRBD2 | TRBV19 | TGTGCCAGTAGTTCGAGACTAGCGGCTAGCTACGAGCAGTACTTC | CASSSRLAASYEQYF
TRBJ2-7 | - | - | TRBV7-3 | TGTGCCAGCAGCCAAATGGGGGGCTACGAGCAGTACTTC | CASSQMGGYEQYF